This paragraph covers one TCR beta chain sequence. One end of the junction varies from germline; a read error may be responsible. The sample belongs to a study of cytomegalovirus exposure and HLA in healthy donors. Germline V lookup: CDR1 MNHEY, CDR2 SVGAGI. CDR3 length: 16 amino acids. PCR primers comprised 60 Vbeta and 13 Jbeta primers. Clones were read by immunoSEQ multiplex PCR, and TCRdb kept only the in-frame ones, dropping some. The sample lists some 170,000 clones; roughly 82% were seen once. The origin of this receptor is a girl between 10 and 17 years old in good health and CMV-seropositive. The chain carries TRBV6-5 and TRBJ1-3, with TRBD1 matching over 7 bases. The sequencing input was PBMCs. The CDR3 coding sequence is TGTGCCAGCAGTTACACTGGGACAGTAGCTGGCAACACCATATATTTT. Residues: CASSYTGTVAGNTIYF.